This T cell receptor beta chain emerged from a study of beta chain features in type 1 diabetes. The entirety of the isolated RNA underwent reverse transcription, so expressed TCRB transcripts were sequenced. Clones were read by immunoSEQ multiplex PCR, and TCRdb kept only the in-frame ones, dropping some. The table shows roughly 450,000 clones, with roughly 14% occurring only once. The germline V gene encodes CDR1 SGHNT and CDR2 YYREEE (reference sequence). Trimming pared 4 bases from V and 4 bases from J, leaving 14 bases between. The CDR3 sequence is 14 residues long. The chain is built from TRBV5-4 and TRBJ2-5; perhaps D is TRBD1 or TRBD2 (5 bases each). The TCR comes from a man aged 25-45 years in good health. Sequencing was carried out using naive CD4+ T cells from blood. This CDR3 reads CASSPGTDGETQYF. DNA of the CDR3: TGTGCCAGCAGCCCAGGGACGGACGGAGAGACCCAGTACTTC. Full variable domain (remainder filled in from reference TRBV5-4 and TRBJ2-5): ETGVTQSPTHLIKTRGQQVTLRCSSQSGHNTVSWYQQALGQGPQFIFQYYREEENGRGNFPPRFSGLQFPNYSSELNVNALELDDSALYLCASSPGTDGETQYFGPGTRLLVL.